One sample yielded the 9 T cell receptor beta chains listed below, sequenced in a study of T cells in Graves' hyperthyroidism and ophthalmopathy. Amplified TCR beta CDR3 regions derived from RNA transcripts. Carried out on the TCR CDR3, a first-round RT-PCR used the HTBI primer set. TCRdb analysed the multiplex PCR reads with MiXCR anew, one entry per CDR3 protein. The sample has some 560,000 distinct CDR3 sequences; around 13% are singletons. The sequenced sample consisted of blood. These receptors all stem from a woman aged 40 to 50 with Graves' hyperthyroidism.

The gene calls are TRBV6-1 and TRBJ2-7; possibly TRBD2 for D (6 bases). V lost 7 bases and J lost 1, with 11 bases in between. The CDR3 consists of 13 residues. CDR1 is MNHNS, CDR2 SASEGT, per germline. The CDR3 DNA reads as TGTGCCAGCACCGAGACTAGTTCCTACGAGCAGTACTTC. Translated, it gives CASTETSSYEQYF.

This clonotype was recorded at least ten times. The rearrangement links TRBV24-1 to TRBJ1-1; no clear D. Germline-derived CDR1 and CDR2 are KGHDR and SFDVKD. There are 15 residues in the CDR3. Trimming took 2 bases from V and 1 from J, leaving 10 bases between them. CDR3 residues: CATSDSAGRNTEAFF. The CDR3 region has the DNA TGTGCCACCAGTGATTCCGCCGGGAGGAACACTGAAGCTTTCTTT.

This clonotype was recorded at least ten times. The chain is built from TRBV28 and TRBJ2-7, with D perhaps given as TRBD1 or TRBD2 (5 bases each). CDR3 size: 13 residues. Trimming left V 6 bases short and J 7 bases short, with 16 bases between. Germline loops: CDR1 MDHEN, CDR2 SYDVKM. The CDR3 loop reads CASSHGTIEEQYF. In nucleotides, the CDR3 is TGTGCCAGCAGCCACGGGACGATTGAGGAGCAGTACTTC.

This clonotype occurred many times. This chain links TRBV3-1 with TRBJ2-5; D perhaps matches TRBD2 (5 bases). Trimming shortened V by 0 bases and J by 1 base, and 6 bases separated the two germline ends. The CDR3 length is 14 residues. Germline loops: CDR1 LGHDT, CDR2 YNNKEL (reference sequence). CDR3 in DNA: TGTGCCAGCAGCCAAGACAGCGGCCAAGAGACCCAGTACTTC. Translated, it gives CASSQDSGQETQYF.

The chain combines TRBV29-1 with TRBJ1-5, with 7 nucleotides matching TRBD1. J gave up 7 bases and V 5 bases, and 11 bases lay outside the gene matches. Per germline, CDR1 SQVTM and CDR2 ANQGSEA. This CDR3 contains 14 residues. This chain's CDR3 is CSVSRDSLGQPQHF. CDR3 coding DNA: TGCAGCGTTTCCCGGGACAGCCTCGGGCAGCCCCAGCATTTT.

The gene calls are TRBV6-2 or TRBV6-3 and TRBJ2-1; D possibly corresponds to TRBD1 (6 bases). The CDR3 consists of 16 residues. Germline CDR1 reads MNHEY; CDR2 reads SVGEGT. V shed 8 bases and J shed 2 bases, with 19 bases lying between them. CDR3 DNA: TGTGCCAGCTCCCCCGGACAGATCGACACCTACAATGAGCAGTTCTTC. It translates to CASSPGQIDTYNEQFF.

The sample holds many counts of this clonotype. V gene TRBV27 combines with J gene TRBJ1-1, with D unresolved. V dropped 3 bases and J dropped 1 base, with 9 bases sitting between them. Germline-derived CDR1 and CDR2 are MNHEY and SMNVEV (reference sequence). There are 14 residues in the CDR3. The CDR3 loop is CASSFGSPNTEAFF. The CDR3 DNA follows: TGTGCCAGCAGTTTTGGGAGTCCGAACACTGAAGCTTTCTTT.

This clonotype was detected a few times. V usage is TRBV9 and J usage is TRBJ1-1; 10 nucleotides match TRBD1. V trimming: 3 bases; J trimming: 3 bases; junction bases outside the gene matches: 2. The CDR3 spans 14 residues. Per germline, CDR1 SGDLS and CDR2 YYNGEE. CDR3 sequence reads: CASSGGQGYTEAFF. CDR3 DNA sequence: TGTGCCAGCAGCGGGGGACAGGGGTACACTGAAGCTTTCTTT.

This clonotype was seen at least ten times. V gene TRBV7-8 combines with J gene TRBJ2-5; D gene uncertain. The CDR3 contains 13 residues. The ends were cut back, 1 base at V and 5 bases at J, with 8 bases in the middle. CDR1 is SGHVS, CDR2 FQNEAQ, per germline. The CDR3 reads CASSLGLLETQYF. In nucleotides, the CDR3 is TGTGCCAGCAGCTTAGGTCTACTGGAGACCCAGTACTTC.